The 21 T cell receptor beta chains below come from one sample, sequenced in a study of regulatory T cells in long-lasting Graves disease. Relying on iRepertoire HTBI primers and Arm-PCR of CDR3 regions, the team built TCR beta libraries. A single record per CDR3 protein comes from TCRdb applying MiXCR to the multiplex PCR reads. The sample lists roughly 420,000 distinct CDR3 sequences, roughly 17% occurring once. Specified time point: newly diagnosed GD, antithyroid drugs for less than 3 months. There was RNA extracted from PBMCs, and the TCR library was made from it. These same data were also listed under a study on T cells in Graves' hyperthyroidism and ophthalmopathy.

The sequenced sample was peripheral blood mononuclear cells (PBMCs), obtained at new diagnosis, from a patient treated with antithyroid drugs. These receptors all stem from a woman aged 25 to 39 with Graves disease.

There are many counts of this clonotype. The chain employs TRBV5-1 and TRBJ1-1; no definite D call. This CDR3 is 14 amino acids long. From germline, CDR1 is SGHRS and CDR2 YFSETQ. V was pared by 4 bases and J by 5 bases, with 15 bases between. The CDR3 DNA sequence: TGCGCCAGCAGCCCTTTGGCGGGTCCGACTGAAGCTTTCTTT. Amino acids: CASSPLAGPTEAFF.

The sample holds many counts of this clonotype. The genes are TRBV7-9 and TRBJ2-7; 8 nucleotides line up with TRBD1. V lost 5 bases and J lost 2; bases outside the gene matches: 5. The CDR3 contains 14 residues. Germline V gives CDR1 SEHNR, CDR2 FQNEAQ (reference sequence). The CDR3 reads CASSPDRGTYEQYF. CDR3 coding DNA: TGTGCCAGCAGCCCCGACAGGGGTACCTACGAGCAGTACTTC.

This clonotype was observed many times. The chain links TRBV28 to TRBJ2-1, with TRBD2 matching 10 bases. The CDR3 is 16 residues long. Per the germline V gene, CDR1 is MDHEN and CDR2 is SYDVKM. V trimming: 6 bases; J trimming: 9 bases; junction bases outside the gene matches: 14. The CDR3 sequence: CASSPISGRAQVEQFF. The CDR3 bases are TGTGCCAGCAGCCCTATAAGCGGGAGGGCCCAAGTTGAGCAGTTCTTC.

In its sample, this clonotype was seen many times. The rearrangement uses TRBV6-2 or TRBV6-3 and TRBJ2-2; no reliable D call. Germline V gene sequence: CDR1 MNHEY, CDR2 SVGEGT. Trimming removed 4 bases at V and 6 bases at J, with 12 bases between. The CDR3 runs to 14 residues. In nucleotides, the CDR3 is TGTGCCAGCAGTTCCTCAGTGACCCCCGGGGAGCTGTTTTTT. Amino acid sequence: CASSSSVTPGELFF.

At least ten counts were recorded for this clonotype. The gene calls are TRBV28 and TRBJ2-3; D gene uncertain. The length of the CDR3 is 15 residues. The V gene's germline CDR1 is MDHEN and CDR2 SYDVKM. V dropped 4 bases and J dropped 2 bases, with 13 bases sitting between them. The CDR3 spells CASSSTLEPTDTQYF. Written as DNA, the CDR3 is TGTGCCAGCAGTTCAACCCTGGAACCCACAGATACGCAGTATTTT.

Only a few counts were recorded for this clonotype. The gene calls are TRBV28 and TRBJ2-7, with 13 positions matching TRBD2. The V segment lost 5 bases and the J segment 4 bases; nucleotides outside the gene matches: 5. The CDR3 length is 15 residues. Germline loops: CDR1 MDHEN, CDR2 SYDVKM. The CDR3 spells CASSTRTSGSYEQYF. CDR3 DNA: TGTGCCAGCAGTACCAGGACTAGCGGGAGTTACGAGCAGTACTTC.

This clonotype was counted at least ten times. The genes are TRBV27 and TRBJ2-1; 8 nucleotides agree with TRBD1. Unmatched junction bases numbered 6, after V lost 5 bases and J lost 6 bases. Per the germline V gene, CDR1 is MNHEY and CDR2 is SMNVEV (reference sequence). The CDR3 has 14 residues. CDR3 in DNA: TGTGCCAGCAGTGAGGACAGGGTCGGCAATGAGCAGTTCTTC. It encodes CASSEDRVGNEQFF.

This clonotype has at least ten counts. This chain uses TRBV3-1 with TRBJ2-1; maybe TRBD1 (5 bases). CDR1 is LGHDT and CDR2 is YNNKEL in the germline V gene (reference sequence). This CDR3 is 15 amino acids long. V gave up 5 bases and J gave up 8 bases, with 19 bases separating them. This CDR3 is CASSEGQGGFYEQFF. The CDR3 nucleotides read TGTGCCAGCAGCGAAGGGCAGGGTGGATTCTATGAGCAGTTCTTC.

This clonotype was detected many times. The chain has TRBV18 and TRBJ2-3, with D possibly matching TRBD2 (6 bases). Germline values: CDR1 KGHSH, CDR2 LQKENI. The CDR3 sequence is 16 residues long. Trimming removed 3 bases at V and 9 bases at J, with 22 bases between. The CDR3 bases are TGTGCCAGCTCACCGGGATTCGGCGCCTCCGGGAGCACGCAGTATTTT. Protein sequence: CASSPGFGASGSTQYF.

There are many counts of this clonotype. CDR3: CSGGSSYEQYF. DNA of the CDR3: TGCAGTGGTGGGAGCTCCTACGAGCAGTACTTC. The rearrangement uses TRBV20-1 and TRBJ2-7; a weak D match, TRBD2 (5 bases). This CDR3 is built from 11 residues. Germline V lookup: CDR1 DFQATT, CDR2 SNEGSKA (reference sequence). Trimming removed 7 bases from V and 0 bases from J, with 7 bases in between.

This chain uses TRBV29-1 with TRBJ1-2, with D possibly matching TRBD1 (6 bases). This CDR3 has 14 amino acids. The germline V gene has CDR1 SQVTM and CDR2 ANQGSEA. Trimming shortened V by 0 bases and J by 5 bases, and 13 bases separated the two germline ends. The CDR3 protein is CSVEDRGQPYGYTF. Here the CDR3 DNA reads TGCAGCGTTGAAGATCGCGGACAGCCATATGGCTACACCTTC.

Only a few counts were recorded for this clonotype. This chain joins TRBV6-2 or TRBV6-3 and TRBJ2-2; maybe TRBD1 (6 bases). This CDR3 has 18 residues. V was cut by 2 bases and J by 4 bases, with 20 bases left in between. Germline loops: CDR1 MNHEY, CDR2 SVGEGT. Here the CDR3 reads CASSYPRQDAVITGELFF. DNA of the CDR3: TGTGCCAGCAGTTACCCGCGACAGGATGCAGTTATCACCGGGGAGCTGTTTTTT.

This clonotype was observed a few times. CDR3 DNA: TGTGCCAGCACTCTCTCTGGAAACACCATATATTTT. It specifies CASTLSGNTIYF. The gene calls are TRBV6-1 and TRBJ1-3; D is unresolved. V dropped 7 bases and J dropped 0 bases, with 4 bases sitting between them. From germline, CDR1 is MNHNS and CDR2 SASEGT. The CDR3 is made up of 12 amino acids.

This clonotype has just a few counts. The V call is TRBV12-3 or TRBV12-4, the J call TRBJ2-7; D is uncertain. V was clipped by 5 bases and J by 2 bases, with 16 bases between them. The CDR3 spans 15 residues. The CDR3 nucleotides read TGTGCCAGCAGTCCTGCTTCGACAAGGACCTACGAGCAGTACTTC. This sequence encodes CASSPASTRTYEQYF.

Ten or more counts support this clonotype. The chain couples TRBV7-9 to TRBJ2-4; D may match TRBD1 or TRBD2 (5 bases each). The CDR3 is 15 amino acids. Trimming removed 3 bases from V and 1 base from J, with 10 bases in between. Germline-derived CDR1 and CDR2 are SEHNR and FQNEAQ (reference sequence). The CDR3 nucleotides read TGTGCCAGCAGCTTCGAGGGACGGGCCAAAAACATTCAGTACTTC. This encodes CASSFEGRAKNIQYF.

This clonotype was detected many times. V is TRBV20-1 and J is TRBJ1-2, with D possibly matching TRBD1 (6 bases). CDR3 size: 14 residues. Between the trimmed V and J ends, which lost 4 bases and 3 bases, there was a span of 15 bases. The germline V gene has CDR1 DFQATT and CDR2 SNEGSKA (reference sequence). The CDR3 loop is CSAITQEGDYGYTF. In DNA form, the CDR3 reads TGCAGTGCTATAACCCAGGAGGGGGACTATGGCTACACCTTC.

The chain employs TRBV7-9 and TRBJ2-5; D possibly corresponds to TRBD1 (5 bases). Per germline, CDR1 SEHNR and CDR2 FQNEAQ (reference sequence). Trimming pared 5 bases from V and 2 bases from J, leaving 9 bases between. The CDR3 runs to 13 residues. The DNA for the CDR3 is TGTGCCAGCAGCCCCCGACAGCAAGAGACCCAGTACTTC. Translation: CASSPRQQETQYF.

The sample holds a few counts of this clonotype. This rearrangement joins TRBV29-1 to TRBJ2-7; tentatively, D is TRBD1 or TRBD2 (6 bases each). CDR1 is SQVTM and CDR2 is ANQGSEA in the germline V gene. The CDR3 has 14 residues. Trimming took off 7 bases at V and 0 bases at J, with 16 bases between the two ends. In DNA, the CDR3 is TGCAGCGCCCAAGGGGGGAAAAGCTCCTACGAGCAGTACTTC. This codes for CSAQGGKSSYEQYF.

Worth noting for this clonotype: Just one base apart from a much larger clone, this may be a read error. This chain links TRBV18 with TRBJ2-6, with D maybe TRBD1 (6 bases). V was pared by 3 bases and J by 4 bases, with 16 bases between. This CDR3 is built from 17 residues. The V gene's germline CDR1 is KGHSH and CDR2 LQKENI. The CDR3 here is CASSPPAGVAGANVLTF. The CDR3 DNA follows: TGTGCCAGCTCACCCCCAGCAGGGGTCGCGGGGGCCAACGTCCTGACTTTC.

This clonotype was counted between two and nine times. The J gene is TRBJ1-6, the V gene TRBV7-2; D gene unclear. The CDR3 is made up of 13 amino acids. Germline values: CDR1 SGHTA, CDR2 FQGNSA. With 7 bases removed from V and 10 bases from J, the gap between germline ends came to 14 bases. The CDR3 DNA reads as TGTGCCAGCACTACTCCCTTAGGATCACCCCTCCACTTT. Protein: CASTTPLGSPLHF.

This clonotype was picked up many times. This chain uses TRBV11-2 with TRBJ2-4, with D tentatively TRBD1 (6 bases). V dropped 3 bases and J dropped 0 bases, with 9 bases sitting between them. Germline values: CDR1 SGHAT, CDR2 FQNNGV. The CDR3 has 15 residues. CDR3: CASSLNREAKNIQYF. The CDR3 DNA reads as TGTGCCAGCAGCTTGAACAGGGAAGCCAAAAACATTCAGTACTTC.